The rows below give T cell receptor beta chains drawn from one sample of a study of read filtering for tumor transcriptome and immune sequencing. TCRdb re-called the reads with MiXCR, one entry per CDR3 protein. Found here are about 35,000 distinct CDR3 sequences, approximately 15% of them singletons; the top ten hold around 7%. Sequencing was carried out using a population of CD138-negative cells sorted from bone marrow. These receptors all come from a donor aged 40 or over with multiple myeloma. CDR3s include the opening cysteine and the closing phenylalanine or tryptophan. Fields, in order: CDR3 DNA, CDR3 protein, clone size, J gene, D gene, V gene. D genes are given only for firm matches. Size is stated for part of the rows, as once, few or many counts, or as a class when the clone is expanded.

DNA: TGTGCCAGCAGCTGGACAGGGGGCAAGACTGAAGCTTTCTTT; CDR3: CASSWTGGKTEAFF; size: many; J: TRBJ1-1; D: TRBD1; V: TRBV4-2
DNA: TGTGCCAGCAGCAGGGACAGGGCATCCGGCGGGGAGCTGTTTTTT; CDR3: CASSRDRASGGELFF; size: -; J: TRBJ2-2; D: TRBD1; V: TRBV7-2
DNA: TGCGCCAGCAGCTTCGAACAGGGCTCCGGAAACACCATATATTTT; CDR3: CASSFEQGSGNTIYF; size: few; J: TRBJ1-3; D: -; V: TRBV4-1
DNA: TGTGCCAGCGGGGGCCAGGGGACTAGCAATGAGCAGTTCTTC; CDR3: CASGGQGTSNEQFF; size: many; J: TRBJ2-1; D: TRBD2; V: TRBV14
DNA: TGTGCCACCAGTGATCCGTCCGGGACAGGGGAATCCGGGGAGCTGTTTTTT; CDR3: CATSDPSGTGESGELFF; size: few; J: TRBJ2-2; D: TRBD1; V: TRBV24-1
DNA: TGTGCCAGCAGGACGGGGGGCTGGGGGCCAGATACGCAGTATTTT; CDR3: CASRTGGWGPDTQYF; size: -; J: TRBJ2-3; D: -; V: TRBV6-5
DNA: TGTGCCAGCAGCTTAGGGGACAGGGATACGGAGACCCAGTACTTC; CDR3: CASSLGDRDTETQYF; size: many; J: TRBJ2-5; D: TRBD1; V: TRBV7-9
DNA: TGTGCCAGCAGCTTAAGGGTCGGGACTGAAGCTTTCTTT; CDR3: CASSLRVGTEAFF; size: many; J: TRBJ1-1; D: -; V: TRBV7-2
DNA: TGTGCCAGCAGCCAGCTCAGGGGCGAGCAGTACTTC; CDR3: CASSQLRGEQYF; size: many; J: TRBJ2-7; D: -; V: TRBV3-1
DNA: TGCGCCAGCAGCCCCGGCAGCGGGAGCTATGGCTACACCTTC; CDR3: CASSPGSGSYGYTF; size: many; J: TRBJ1-2; D: -; V: TRBV5-1
DNA: TGTGCCAGCAGCTTAGACAATGAGCAGTTCTTC; CDR3: CASSLDNEQFF; size: medium-sized; J: TRBJ2-1; D: -; V: TRBV7-9
DNA: TGCGCCAGCAGCCAAGAGATGGCTAGCGGGAGGAGGGCAGAGACCCAGTACTTC; CDR3: CASSQEMASGRRAETQYF; size: -; J: TRBJ2-5; D: TRBD2; V: TRBV4-1
DNA: TGTGCCAGCAGTTGGGACAGGGGGCGAGAGACCCAGTACTTC; CDR3: CASSWDRGRETQYF; size: many; J: TRBJ2-5; D: TRBD1; V: TRBV12-3/TRBV12-4
DNA: TGCGCCAGCAGCTTGAATAGCGGGGGGACTTACGAGCAGTACTTC; CDR3: CASSLNSGGTYEQYF; size: -; J: TRBJ2-7; D: TRBD2; V: TRBV5-1
DNA: TGTGCTAGTGGTTTGGCCCGTGGGACAGCGTCCTACGAGCAGTACTTC; CDR3: CASGLARGTASYEQYF; size: many; J: TRBJ2-7; D: TRBD1; V: TRBV12-5
DNA: TGCAGTGCTAGGGAACCTAGCGGGCGTACCTACGAGCAGTACTTC; CDR3: CSAREPSGRTYEQYF; size: -; J: TRBJ2-7; D: TRBD2; V: TRBV20-1
DNA: TGCAGCGTTGGAGGGCGGGCTGAAGCTTTCTTT; CDR3: CSVGGRAEAFF; size: many; J: TRBJ1-1; D: -; V: TRBV29-1
DNA: TGTGCCAGTTGGCGGACTAGCGGAGCTAGCACAGATACGCAGTATTTT; CDR3: CASWRTSGASTDTQYF; size: many; J: TRBJ2-3; D: TRBD2; V: TRBV12-3/TRBV12-4